This TCR beta chain was found in a study of blood T cell repertoires in COVID-19. Repertoires were generated with immunoSEQ multiplex PCR, while TCRdb's copy carries only in-frame clones and drops some. The sample has tens of thousands of clones, 65% to 90% seen once; the top ten hold approximately 16%. The TCR originated in a woman at least 80 years old with active or convalescent COVID-19. The sample comprised peripheral blood.

Written as DNA, the CDR3 is TGTGCCAGCAGCCAAACGGGGGGGGGAGTTGAAGCTTTCTTT. This encodes CASSQTGGGVEAFF. The chain combines TRBV3-1 (or the pseudogene TRBV3-2) with TRBJ1-1, with D possibly TRBD1 on 5 matching bases. The length of the CDR3 is 14 residues. Trimming cost V 2 bases and J 7 bases, with 14 bases left between them. From germline, CDR1 is LGHDT and CDR2 YNNKEL (reference sequence).